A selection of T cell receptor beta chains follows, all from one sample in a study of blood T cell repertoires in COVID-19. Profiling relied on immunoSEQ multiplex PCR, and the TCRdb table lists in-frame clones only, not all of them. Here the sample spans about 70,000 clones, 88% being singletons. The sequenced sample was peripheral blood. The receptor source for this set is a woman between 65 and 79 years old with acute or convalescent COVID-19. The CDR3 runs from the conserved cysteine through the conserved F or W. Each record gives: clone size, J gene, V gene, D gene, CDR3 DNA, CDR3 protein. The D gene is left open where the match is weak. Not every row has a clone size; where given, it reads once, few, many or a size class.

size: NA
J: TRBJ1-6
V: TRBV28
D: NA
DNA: TGTGCCAGCAGTTCACCGGGACAAGGGAGTAATTCACCCCTCCACTTT
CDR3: CASSSPGQGSNSPLHF

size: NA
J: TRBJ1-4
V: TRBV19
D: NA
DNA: TGTGCCACCCGGTCCGTCGTAGATGAAAAACTGTTTTTT
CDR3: CATRSVVDEKLFF

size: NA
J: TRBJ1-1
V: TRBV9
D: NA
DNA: TGTGCCAGCAGCGTAGAGTGGAGGGGAACAGCTGAAGCTTTCTTT
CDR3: CASSVEWRGTAEAFF

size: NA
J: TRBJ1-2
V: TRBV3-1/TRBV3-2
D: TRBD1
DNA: TGTGCCAGCAGCCTCGGGACAGGGGGCTATGGCTACACCTTC
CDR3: CASSLGTGGYGYTF

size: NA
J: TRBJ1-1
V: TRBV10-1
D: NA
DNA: TGCGCCAGGGACCGAGGGGGGGCCCGGAACACTGAAGCTTTCTTT
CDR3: CARDRGGARNTEAFF

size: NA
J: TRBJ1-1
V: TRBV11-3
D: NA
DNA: TGTGCCAGCAGCTTACAGGGGACGACGAACACTGAAGCTTTCTTT
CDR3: CASSLQGTTNTEAFF

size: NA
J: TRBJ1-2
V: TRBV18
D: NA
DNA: TGTGCCAGCTCACCCGACAGGAACTATGGCTACACCTTC
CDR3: CASSPDRNYGYTF

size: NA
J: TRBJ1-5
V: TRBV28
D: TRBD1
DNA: TGTGCCACCAACCTTCAGGGGGTCTATCAGCCCCAGCATTTT
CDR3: CATNLQGVYQPQHF

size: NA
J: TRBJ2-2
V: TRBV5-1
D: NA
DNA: TGCGCCAGCAGCTTGGCCACGGGGAACACCGGGGAGCTGTTTTTT
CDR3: CASSLATGNTGELFF

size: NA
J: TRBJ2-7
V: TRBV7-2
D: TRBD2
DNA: TGTGCCAGCAGCTTAGGTCTAGCGGGGGGGTTCTACGAGCAGTACTTC
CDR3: CASSLGLAGGFYEQYF

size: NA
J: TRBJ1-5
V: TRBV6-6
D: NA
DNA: TGTGCCAGCAGCTTAGGGGCTAGCAATCAGCCCCAGCATTTT
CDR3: CASSLGASNQPQHF

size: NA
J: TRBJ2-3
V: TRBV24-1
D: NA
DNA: TGTGCCACCAGTGGGCGGGAAGGGGATACGCAGTATTTT
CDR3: CATSGREGDTQYF

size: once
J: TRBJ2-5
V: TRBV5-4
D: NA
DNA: TGTGCCAGCAGCTTGGCAGGCAGTCAAGAGACCCAGTACTTC
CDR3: CASSLAGSQETQYF

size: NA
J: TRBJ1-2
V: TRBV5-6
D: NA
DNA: TGTGCCAGCAGCTTTCCGGGACACCTCTATGGCTACACCTTC
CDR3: CASSFPGHLYGYTF

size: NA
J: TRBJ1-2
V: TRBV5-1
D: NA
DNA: TGCGCCAGCAGAGAGGGTAACTATGGCTACACCTTC
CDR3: CASREGNYGYTF

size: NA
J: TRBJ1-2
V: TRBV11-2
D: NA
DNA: TGTGCCAGCAGCCCCGTCAGACAAAACTATGGCTACACCTTC
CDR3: CASSPVRQNYGYTF

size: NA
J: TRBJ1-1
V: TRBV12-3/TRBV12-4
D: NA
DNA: TGTGCCAGCAGTTTAAATCCTAACACTGAAGCTTTCTTT
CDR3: CASSLNPNTEAFF

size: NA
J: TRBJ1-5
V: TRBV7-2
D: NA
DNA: TGTGCCAGCAGCTTAGTTAACAATCAGCCCCAGCATTTT
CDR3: CASSLVNNQPQHF

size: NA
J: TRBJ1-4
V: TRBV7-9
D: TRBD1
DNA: TGTGCCAGCAGCTTAGCGGCGACAGGGGGATTTGAAAAACTGTTTTTT
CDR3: CASSLAATGGFEKLFF